In this sample, the clone carrying this T cell receptor (beta chain) turned up once. These data originate in a study of blood T cell repertoires in COVID-19. Study-wide context: From the United States, Italy and Spain came samples of acute and convalescent COVID-19. PBMCs, B-cell-depleted T cells, or T cells were the source of the cDNA or gDNA that made up the material.

The table came from immunoSEQ multiplex PCR; TCRdb's copy has only in-frame clones and leaves some out. The data show 250,000 to 300,000 clones, approximately 86% seen once. Germline CDR1 SNHLY, CDR2 FYNNEI. V lost 3 bases to trimming and J lost 4 bases, with 12 bases between them. This CDR3 is 14 amino acids long. The sequence derives from a woman in her 70s with COVID-19, enrolled during active disease. This rearrangement joins TRBV2 to TRBJ1-2; D is perhaps TRBD1 (5 bases). The sequencing input was peripheral blood. CDR3 sequence: CASSDRGTAYGYTF. The DNA for the CDR3 is TGTGCCAGCAGTGATCGGGGGACGGCCTATGGCTACACCTTC.